These 27 T cell receptor beta chains came from one sample sequenced in a study of blood T cell repertoires in COVID-19. TCRdb's table, derived via immunoSEQ multiplex PCR, lists solely in-frame clones and lacks some. The sample contains some 80,000 clones, around nine tenths of which appear only once. Material: peripheral blood. The receptors derive from a man at least 80 years old with active or convalescent COVID-19.

The chain has TRBV28 and TRBJ2-2, with TRBD1 matching over 10 bases. V dropped 6 bases and J dropped 0; count of bases not matched to a gene: 10. Germline V gives CDR1 MDHEN, CDR2 SYDVKM. This CDR3 comprises 18 residues. CDR3 sequence reads: CASRWSIGQGANTGELFF. The CDR3 DNA sequence: TGTGCCAGCAGATGGAGTATTGGACAGGGGGCGAACACCGGGGAGCTGTTTTTT.

The CDR3 DNA is TGTGCCAGCACTCAGGGGAGACTAGAAAAACTGTTTTTT. This sequence encodes CASTQGRLEKLFF. The chain carries TRBV2 and TRBJ1-4; D possibly corresponds to TRBD1 (6 bases). Germline V gives CDR1 SNHLY, CDR2 FYNNEI. CDR3 length equals 13 residues. Trimming left V 7 bases short and J 8 bases short, with 14 bases between.

The chain recombines TRBV7-2 with TRBJ2-7; 8 bases align to TRBD1. Germline CDR1 reads SGHTA; CDR2 reads FQGNSA. The length of the CDR3 is 14 residues. With V trimmed by 0 bases and J by 10 bases, 8 bases remained unmatched. For the CDR3, the DNA is TGTGCCAGCAGCTTAGCGCCGGAGGGGACAGGTCAGTACGTC. Translating gives CASSLAPEGTGQYV.

The chain combines TRBV5-1 with TRBJ1-3; 7 positions match TRBD1. With 5 bases clipped from V and 2 bases from J, the junction kept 7 bases outside the gene matches. The CDR3 extends over 15 amino acids. Germline V lookup: CDR1 SGHRS, CDR2 YFSETQ. CDR3 in DNA: TGCGCCAGCAGACCGGACAGGAGCCCTGGAAACACCATATATTTT. This gives the protein CASRPDRSPGNTIYF.

The J gene is TRBJ2-3, the V gene TRBV30, with D possibly being TRBD1 (5 bases). This CDR3 has 14 amino acids. Between the trimmed V and J ends, which lost 7 bases and 9 bases, there was a span of 23 bases. Looked up from germline, CDR1 is GTSNPN and CDR2 is SVGIG (reference sequence). The CDR3 region has the DNA TGTGCCTCCACACTGAGCTGGGTGCAGGGAACGCAGTATTTT. Encoded protein: CASTLSWVQGTQYF.

The J gene is TRBJ2-7, the V gene TRBV7-9, with D tentatively TRBD1 (5 bases). The CDR3 has 13 amino acids. Germline-derived CDR1 and CDR2 are SEHNR and FQNEAQ (reference sequence). The V end lost 4 bases, the J end lost 2 bases, and 9 bases lay between the germline ends. The CDR3 loop is CASSSDTTYEQYV. The CDR3 bases are TGTGCCAGCAGCTCGGACACCACCTACGAGCAGTACGTC.

The CDR3 bases are TGTGCCAGCAGCTTGTATCGGGAATCGAACACTGAAGCTTTCTTT. As protein: CASSLYRESNTEAFF. The chain joins TRBV5-6 to TRBJ1-1; D gene unclear. Germline CDR1 is SGHDT and CDR2 is YYEEEE. V lost 1 base, J lost 1 base, and 11 bases lay in between. The CDR3 has 15 amino acids.

The chain has TRBV19 and TRBJ2-3, with D maybe TRBD2 (5 bases). CDR3 length: 12 residues. V dropped 3 bases and J dropped 6 bases, with 7 bases sitting between them. Germline CDR1 and CDR2: LNHDA and SQIVND (reference sequence). CDR3 amino acids: CASSIPGDTQYF. CDR3 DNA sequence: TGTGCCAGTAGTATTCCGGGGGATACGCAGTATTTT.

This chain joins TRBV11-2 and TRBJ1-5; D may be TRBD1 (5 bases). This CDR3 has 13 amino acids. The V end was cut by 3 bases, the J end by 5 bases, with 8 bases between. Germline lookup yields CDR1 SGHAT and CDR2 FQNNGV. CDR3: CASSFDSYQPQHF. DNA for the CDR3: TGTGCCAGCAGCTTCGACAGCTATCAGCCCCAGCATTTT. The full variable domain, its missing parts supplied by reference TRBV11-2 and TRBJ1-5, is EAGVAQSPRYKIIEKRQSVAFWCNPISGHATLYWYQQILGQGPKLLIQFQNNGVVDDSQLPKDRFSAERLKGVDSTLKIQPAKLEDSAVYLCASSFDSYQPQHFGDGTRLSIL.

The CDR3 nucleotides read TGTGCCAGTAGCCCCTACCATACAGGGACCACTGAAGCTTTCTTT. This encodes CASSPYHTGTTEAFF. The rearrangement joins TRBV19 to TRBJ1-1, with D possibly TRBD1 on 6 matching bases. Germline loops: CDR1 LNHDA, CDR2 SQIVND (reference sequence). The CDR3 runs to 15 residues. V was trimmed by 6 bases and J by 4 bases, leaving 18 bases between them.

This sequence joins TRBV29-1 and TRBJ1-5; 8 nucleotides align to TRBD1. V shed 4 bases, J shed 6 bases, and the junction held 5 bases outside the gene matches. This CDR3 has 13 amino acids. Germline lookup yields CDR1 SQVTM and CDR2 ANQGSEA. The CDR3 DNA sequence: TGCAGCGTTGGGCAGGGGGCAGGTCAGCCCCAGCATTTT. Protein sequence: CSVGQGAGQPQHF.

The rearrangement links TRBV18 to TRBJ1-5, with 8 nucleotides matching TRBD1. Per the germline V gene, CDR1 is KGHSH and CDR2 is LQKENI. The ends lost 6 bases at V and 7 bases at J; junction bases unmatched: 11. The CDR3 has 15 amino acids. The CDR3 DNA follows: TGTGCCAGCTCCCAGAGACAGGGGCTCGCCCAGCCCCAGCATTTT. This gives the protein CASSQRQGLAQPQHF.

The J gene is TRBJ1-1, the V gene TRBV14; 7 bases match TRBD1. CDR3 length: 14 residues. Germline-derived CDR1 and CDR2 are SGHDN and FVKESK. J was trimmed by 6 bases and V by 4 bases; bases with no gene match: 8. CDR3 sequence: CASSPGQWRSEAFF. Here the CDR3 DNA reads TGTGCCAGCAGCCCGGGACAGTGGAGGTCTGAAGCTTTCTTT.

The chain is built from TRBV19 and TRBJ1-1; 7 positions match TRBD1. With 7 bases clipped from V and 0 bases from J, the junction kept 5 bases outside the gene matches. The V gene's germline CDR1 is LNHDA and CDR2 SQIVND (reference sequence). The CDR3 totals 14 residues. The CDR3 loop is CASTLQGLNTEAFF. Here the CDR3 DNA reads TGTGCCAGTACCTTACAGGGGTTGAACACTGAAGCTTTCTTT.

V usage is TRBV25-1 and J usage is TRBJ2-2; TRBD2 agrees at 9 bases. Germline-derived CDR1 and CDR2 are MGHDK and SYGVNS. CDR3 size: 15 residues. The J segment lost 5 bases and the V segment lost 6 bases, leaving 7 bases of the junction unmatched. The CDR3 spells CASRRPGLATGELFF. The DNA for the CDR3 is TGTGCCAGCAGAAGACCCGGACTAGCGACCGGGGAGCTGTTTTTT.

The chain combines TRBV24-1 with TRBJ2-5; the D gene is possibly TRBD1 (6 bases). Germline V gene lookup returns CDR1 KGHDR and CDR2 SFDVKD. V lost 3 bases and J 5 bases, leaving 12 bases between the germline ends. The CDR3 contains 14 residues. The CDR3 DNA reads TGTGCCACCAGTGATCGCAGGGGTTGGGAGACCCAGTACTTC. It specifies CATSDRRGWETQYF.

The V and J genes are TRBV19 and TRBJ1-4; no reliable D call. Per the germline V gene, CDR1 is LNHDA and CDR2 is SQIVND (reference sequence). The CDR3 spans 14 residues. With 6 bases removed from V and 0 bases from J, the gap between germline ends came to 8 bases. The CDR3 spells CASRGDATNEKLFF. The DNA of the CDR3 is TGTGCCAGTAGGGGAGATGCAACTAATGAAAAACTGTTTTTT.

The CDR3 reads CAETGGWNTEAFF. The CDR3 DNA is TGTGCCGAAACGGGGGGGTGGAACACTGAAGCTTTCTTT. The rearrangement uses TRBV19 and TRBJ1-1; the D gene is possibly TRBD1 (5 bases). The CDR3 is 13 residues long. V was trimmed by 11 bases and J by 1 base, leaving 14 bases between them. Germline lookup yields CDR1 LNHDA and CDR2 SQIVND (reference sequence).

V is TRBV5-4 and J is TRBJ2-1; unclear D gene. Between the trimmed V and J ends, which lost 4 bases and 6 bases, there was a span of 11 bases. This CDR3 has 13 residues. Germline V gives CDR1 SGHNT, CDR2 YYREEE (reference sequence). DNA for the CDR3: TGTGCCAGCAGCGTAGATTGGGCCAATGAGCAGTTCTTC. This encodes CASSVDWANEQFF.

The chain uses TRBV4-1 and TRBJ2-3, with D tentatively TRBD1 (6 bases). The CDR3 sequence is 16 residues long. V shed 6 bases and J shed 5 bases, with 21 bases lying between them. Germline CDR1 is MGHRA and CDR2 is YSYEKL. CDR3 sequence reads: CASRSTRQGIVDTQYF. The CDR3 region has the DNA TGCGCCAGCAGGTCCACCCGTCAGGGGATTGTAGATACGCAGTATTTT.

This clone was observed a single time. The chain links TRBV28 to TRBJ1-2, with D possibly being TRBD1 (6 bases). V lost 7 bases to trimming and J lost 7 bases, with 22 bases between them. Germline V CDR1 and CDR2: MDHEN, SYDVKM. This CDR3 has 15 amino acids. CDR3 sequence (DNA): TGTGCCAGCACCATTGGGTCGCGGGGGGCTTCTGGCTACACCTTC. Translated: CASTIGSRGASGYTF.

The chain recombines TRBV4-1 with TRBJ1-6; D uncertain. The CDR3 has 17 residues. Germline values: CDR1 MGHRA, CDR2 YSYEKL. Trimming removed 0 bases from V and 7 bases from J, with 16 bases in between. The CDR3 DNA reads TGCGCCAGCAGCCAAGATCGAAGGGCAGGAGGGAATTCACCCCTCCACTTT. Translation gives CASSQDRRAGGNSPLHF.

The V call is TRBV7-6, the J call TRBJ1-1; D perhaps matches TRBD1 (5 bases). V was shortened by 6 bases and J by 4 bases, with 18 bases between the two germline ends. The germline CDR1 and CDR2 sequences are SGHVS and FNYEAQ. This CDR3 has 15 residues. The DNA for the CDR3 is TGTGCCAGCAGTCGTCCCAGGGTTGGCAGCACTGAAGCTTTCTTT. Amino acid sequence: CASSRPRVGSTEAFF.

This clone was detected only once. The genes are TRBV6-5 and TRBJ1-3, with D perhaps TRBD1 (5 bases). Trimming removed 2 bases at V and 3 bases at J, with 8 bases between. Germline lookup yields CDR1 MNHEY and CDR2 SVGAGI. This CDR3 region has 14 residues. The CDR3 DNA follows: TGTGCCAGCAGTTACCTTCAGGGTGGAAACACCATATATTTT. It encodes CASSYLQGGNTIYF.

The genes are TRBV9 and TRBJ1-1; tentatively, D is TRBD1 (6 bases). The CDR3 contains 17 residues. V lost 0 bases, J lost 5 bases, and 20 bases lay in between. The germline CDR1 and CDR2 sequences are SGDLS and YYNGEE. CDR3 in amino acids: CASSVASGQVVGTEAFF. The CDR3 region has the DNA TGTGCCAGCAGCGTAGCGTCGGGACAAGTTGTGGGGACTGAAGCTTTCTTT.

This CDR3 reads CASSFLDRGTEAFF. DNA of the CDR3: TGTGCCAGCAGCTTCCTGGACAGGGGGACTGAAGCTTTCTTT. The chain joins TRBV11-2 to TRBJ1-1, with TRBD1 identical over 10 bases. CDR3 length: 14 amino acids. Germline V gene data show CDR1 as SGHAT and CDR2 as FQNNGV. V gave up 3 bases and J gave up 5 bases; unmatched junction bases: 3.

The CDR3 loop is CSASFSGDLNEQFF. Written as DNA, the CDR3 is TGCAGTGCTAGTTTTAGCGGAGACCTCAATGAGCAGTTCTTC. This rearrangement joins TRBV20-1 to TRBJ2-1, with D maybe TRBD2 (6 bases). CDR1 is DFQATT and CDR2 is SNEGSKA in the germline V gene (reference sequence). The V and J ends lost 3 bases and 6 bases respectively, with 15 bases between them. CDR3 length: 14 residues.